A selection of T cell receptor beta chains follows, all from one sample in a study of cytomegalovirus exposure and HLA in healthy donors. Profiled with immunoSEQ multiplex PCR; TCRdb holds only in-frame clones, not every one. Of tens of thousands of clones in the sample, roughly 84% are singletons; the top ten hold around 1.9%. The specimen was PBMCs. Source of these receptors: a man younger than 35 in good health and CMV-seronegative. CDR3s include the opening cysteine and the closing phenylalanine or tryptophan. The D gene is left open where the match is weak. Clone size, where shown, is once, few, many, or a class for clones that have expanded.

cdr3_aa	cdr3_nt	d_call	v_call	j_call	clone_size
CASRRPTGVQFF	TGTGCCAGCAGAAGGCCCACCGGAGTGCAGTTCTTC	NA	TRBV27	TRBJ2-1	once
CAWRGSGRTRTDTQYF	TGTGCCTGGAGGGGCAGCGGGAGGACACGCACAGATACGCAGTATTTT	TRBD2	TRBV30	TRBJ2-3	NA
CASSLRDREETQYF	TGCGCCAGCAGCCTCCGGGACAGAGAAGAGACCCAGTACTTC	TRBD1	TRBV5-1	TRBJ2-5	NA
CASSLALAREQYF	TGCGCCAGCAGCTTGGCCCTAGCGCGGGAGCAGTACTTC	NA	TRBV5-1	TRBJ2-7	NA
CASRKPGLAGRSSYNEQFF	TGTGCCAGCAGGAAACCGGGACTAGCGGGGCGCAGCTCCTACAATGAGCAGTTCTTC	TRBD2	TRBV27	TRBJ2-1	NA
CASSLGDRDQETQYF	TGCGCCAGCAGCTTGGGGGACAGGGACCAAGAGACCCAGTACTTC	TRBD1	TRBV5-1	TRBJ2-5	once
CASSLSGTDNYGYTF	TGTGCCAGCAGCCTCTCTGGGACAGACAACTATGGCTACACCTTC	TRBD1	TRBV7-3	TRBJ1-2	NA
CASVRRDPGANVLTF	TGTGCCAGCGTCAGGCGCGACCCTGGGGCCAACGTCCTGACTTTC	NA	TRBV6-6	TRBJ2-6	few
CASSVGTGGNSPLHF	TGTGCCAGCAGCGTAGGGACAGGGGGAAATTCACCCCTCCACTTT	TRBD1	TRBV7-9	TRBJ1-6	NA
CASSESAGSDTQYF	TGCGCCAGCAGTGAGTCTGCGGGGTCCGATACGCAGTATTTT	NA	TRBV10-1	TRBJ2-3	NA
CASSAGTSGRANTGELFF	TGTGCCAGCAGCGCCGGGACTAGCGGGAGGGCGAACACCGGGGAGCTGTTTTTT	TRBD2	TRBV9	TRBJ2-2	NA
CASRQGGRVEQYF	TGTGCCAGCAGACAAGGGGGTCGGGTCGAGCAGTACTTC	NA	TRBV6-5	TRBJ2-7	NA
CASRGSTTNYGYTF	TGCGCCAGCAGGGGGAGCACCACTAACTATGGCTACACCTTC	NA	TRBV5-1	TRBJ1-2	few
CASSLVVGGSNQPQHF	TGTGCCAGCAGTTTAGTTGTGGGAGGGAGCAATCAGCCCCAGCATTTT	NA	TRBV28	TRBJ1-5	NA
CASSGGTSHGYTF	TGTGCCAGCTCCGGCGGGACGTCCCATGGCTACACCTTC	NA	TRBV27	TRBJ1-2	NA
CASSSRTGIVVETQYF	TGTGCCAGCAGCTCAAGGACAGGGATCGTGGTAGAGACCCAGTACTTC	TRBD1	TRBV11-2	TRBJ2-5	NA
CASSTGRGSTYNEQFF	TGTGCCAGCAGTACGGGTAGGGGGAGTACGTACAATGAGCAGTTCTTC	NA	TRBV7-9	TRBJ2-1	NA
CASSLVPTGEAFF	TGTGCCAGCAGCTTAGTACCTACAGGTGAAGCTTTCTTT	NA	TRBV13	TRBJ1-1	NA
CASSSPGTKTYNEQFF	TGTGCCAGCAGTTCCCCCGGGACTAAAACCTACAATGAGCAGTTCTTC	TRBD2	TRBV27	TRBJ2-1	NA
CASRTGPGVYEQYF	TGTGCCAGCAGAACAGGTCCTGGTGTCTACGAGCAGTACTTC	NA	TRBV28	TRBJ2-7	NA
CASSYSRLAGTQYF	TGTGCCAGCAGTTACTCTCGACTAGCGGGGACCCAGTACTTC	TRBD2	TRBV6-5	TRBJ2-5	NA
CASSLGLAGMTYEQYF	TGTGCCAGCAGCTTAGGACTAGCGGGAATGACCTACGAGCAGTACTTC	TRBD2	TRBV7-8	TRBJ2-7	NA
CSVDGSYNEQFF	TGCAGCGTTGATGGTAGCTACAATGAGCAGTTCTTC	NA	TRBV29-1	TRBJ2-1	NA
CAGPGAPQGARYGYTF	TGTGCCGGACCGGGAGCCCCACAGGGGGCGCGGTATGGCTACACCTTC	TRBD1	TRBV30	TRBJ1-2	NA
CASSLRTGGDEKLFF	TGTGCCAGCAGCCTTCGGACAGGGGGAGACGAAAAACTGTTTTTT	TRBD1	TRBV7-9	TRBJ1-4	NA
CASRLDRVDEAFF	TGTGCCAGCAGACTTGACAGGGTTGATGAAGCTTTCTTT	TRBD1	TRBV7-2	TRBJ1-1	once
CASRGQGYTF	TGTGCCAGTAGGGGACAGGGCTACACCTTC	TRBD1	TRBV19	TRBJ1-2	NA
CASSLGSPPGELFF	TGTGCCAGCAGCTTAGGCAGTCCGCCCGGGGAGCTGTTTTTT	NA	TRBV7-8	TRBJ2-2	NA
CSVVQGWHEQYF	TGCAGCGTTGTACAGGGGTGGCACGAGCAGTACTTC	TRBD1	TRBV29-1	TRBJ2-7	NA
CAWSEARAGGNQPQHF	TGTGCCTGGAGTGAAGCCCGGGCAGGGGGTAATCAGCCCCAGCATTTT	TRBD1	TRBV30	TRBJ1-5	NA
CASRTGLPNSPLHF	TGTGCCAGCAGGACGGGACTCCCTAATTCACCCCTCCACTTT	NA	TRBV6-1	TRBJ1-6	NA
CAWNLFRGKRGEQYF	TGTGCCTGGAACCTCTTTCGAGGGAAGCGGGGTGAGCAGTACTTC	TRBD2	TRBV30	TRBJ2-7	NA
CASRSGRTSYEQYF	TGTGCCAGCAGGAGCGGGAGAACGTCCTACGAGCAGTACTTC	TRBD2	TRBV5-4	TRBJ2-7	NA
CASSSATLGGNTEAFF	TGTGCCAGCAGCTCAGCTACCTTAGGGGGGAACACTGAAGCTTTCTTT	NA	TRBV5-4	TRBJ1-1	NA
CASSSGQSYGYTF	TGTGCCAGCAGTAGCGGACAGAGCTATGGCTACACCTTC	NA	TRBV2	TRBJ1-2	NA
CASTQNRQWAFF	TGTGCCAGCACCCAAAACAGGCAGTGGGCTTTCTTT	NA	TRBV28	TRBJ1-1	NA
CASSYGPLVTYEQYF	TGTGCCAGCAGTTACGGGCCCCTTGTAACCTACGAGCAGTACTTC	NA	TRBV6-5	TRBJ2-7	NA
CASSSLGTGLTGELFF	TGTGCCAGCAGTTCGTTGGGGACAGGGTTGACCGGGGAGCTGTTTTTT	TRBD1	TRBV6-4	TRBJ2-2	once
CASSWDSSSGANVLTF	TGCGCCAGCAGCTGGGACAGTTCCTCTGGGGCCAACGTCCTGACTTTC	TRBD1	TRBV5-1	TRBJ2-6	NA
CASSLGSATNEKLFF	TGCGCCAGCAGCTTGGGCAGTGCAACTAATGAAAAACTGTTTTTT	NA	TRBV5-1	TRBJ1-4	few